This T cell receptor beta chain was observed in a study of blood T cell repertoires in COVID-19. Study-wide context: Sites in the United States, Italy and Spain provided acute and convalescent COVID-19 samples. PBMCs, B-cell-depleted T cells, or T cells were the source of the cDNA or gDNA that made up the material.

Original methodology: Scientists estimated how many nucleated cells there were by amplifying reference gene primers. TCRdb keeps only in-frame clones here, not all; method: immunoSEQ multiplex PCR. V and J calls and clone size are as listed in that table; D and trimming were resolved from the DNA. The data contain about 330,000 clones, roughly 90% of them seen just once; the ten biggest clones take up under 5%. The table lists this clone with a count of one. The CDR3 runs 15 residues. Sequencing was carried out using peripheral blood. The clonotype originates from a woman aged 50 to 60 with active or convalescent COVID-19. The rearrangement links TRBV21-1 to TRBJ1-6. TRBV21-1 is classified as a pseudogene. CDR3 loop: CASCPGGRYNSPLHF. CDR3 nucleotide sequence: TGTGCCAGCTGCCCGGGCGGGAGGTATAATTCACCCCTCCACTTT.